This T cell receptor (beta chain) was sequenced during a study of blood T cell repertoires in COVID-19. The overall study: Samples came from the United States, Italy and Spain, spanning acute and convalescent COVID-19. Sample material is recorded as cDNA or gDNA derived from T cells, B-cell-depleted T cells, or PBMCs.

Authors' processing steps: The assay estimated nucleated cells by amplifying reference gene primers. The method was immunoSEQ multiplex PCR; TCRdb's version includes in-frame clones alone and lacks a portion of them. V and J calls and clone size come straight from that table; D and trimming were deduced from the DNA. The sample has around 42,000 clones, approximately 85% seen once. The CDR3 length is 11 residues. V shed 4 bases and J shed 4 bases, with 4 bases lying between them. Per germline, CDR1 SNHLY and CDR2 FYNNEI. This TCR was sampled from a human donor in a cohort sampled during active COVID-19. Sequencing was done on a sample of peripheral blood. The chain couples TRBV2 to TRBJ2-5; D remains unclear. The CDR3 sequence: CASSARETQYF. DNA of the CDR3: TGTGCCAGCAGTGCGAGAGAGACCCAGTACTTC.